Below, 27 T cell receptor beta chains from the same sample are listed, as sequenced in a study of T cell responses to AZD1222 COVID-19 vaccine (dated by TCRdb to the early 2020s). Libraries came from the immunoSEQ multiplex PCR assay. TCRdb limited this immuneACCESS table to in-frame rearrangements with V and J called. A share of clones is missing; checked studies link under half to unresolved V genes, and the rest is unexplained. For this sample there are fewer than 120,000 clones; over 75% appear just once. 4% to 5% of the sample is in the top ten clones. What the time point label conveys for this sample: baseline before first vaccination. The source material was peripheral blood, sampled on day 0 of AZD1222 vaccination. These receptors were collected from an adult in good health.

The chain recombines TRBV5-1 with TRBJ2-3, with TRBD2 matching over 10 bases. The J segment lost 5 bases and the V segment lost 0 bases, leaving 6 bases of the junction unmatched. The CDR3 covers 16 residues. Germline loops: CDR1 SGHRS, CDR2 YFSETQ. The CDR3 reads CASSLVLAGAGDTQYF. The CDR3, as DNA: TGCGCCAGCAGCTTGGTCCTAGCGGGAGCGGGAGATACGCAGTATTTT.

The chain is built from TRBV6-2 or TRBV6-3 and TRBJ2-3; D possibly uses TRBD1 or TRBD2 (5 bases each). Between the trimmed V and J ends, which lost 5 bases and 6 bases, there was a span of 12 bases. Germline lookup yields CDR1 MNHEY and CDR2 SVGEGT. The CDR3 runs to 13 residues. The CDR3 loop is CASSRDGVDTQYF. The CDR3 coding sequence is TGTGCCAGCAGTCGGGACGGTGTCGATACGCAGTATTTT.

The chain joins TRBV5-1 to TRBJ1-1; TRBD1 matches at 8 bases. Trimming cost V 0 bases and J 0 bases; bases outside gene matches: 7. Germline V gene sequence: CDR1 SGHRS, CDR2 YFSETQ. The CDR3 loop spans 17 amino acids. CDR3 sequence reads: CASSLGAGGVLNTEAFF. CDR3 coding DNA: TGCGCCAGCAGCTTGGGAGCAGGGGGCGTATTGAACACTGAAGCTTTCTTT.

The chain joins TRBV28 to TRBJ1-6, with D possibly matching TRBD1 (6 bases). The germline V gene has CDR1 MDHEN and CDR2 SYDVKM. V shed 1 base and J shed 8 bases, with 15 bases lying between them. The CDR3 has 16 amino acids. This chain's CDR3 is CASSLSRGAGDSPLHF. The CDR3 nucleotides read TGTGCCAGCAGTTTATCTCGGGGGGCGGGAGATTCACCCCTCCACTTT.

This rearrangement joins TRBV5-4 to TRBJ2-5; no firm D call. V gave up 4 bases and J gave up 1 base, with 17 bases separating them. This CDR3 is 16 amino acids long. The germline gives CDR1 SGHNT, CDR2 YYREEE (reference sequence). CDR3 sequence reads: CASSRNTRRGQETQYF. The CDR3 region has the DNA TGTGCCAGCAGCAGAAACACCCGACGAGGCCAAGAGACCCAGTACTTC.

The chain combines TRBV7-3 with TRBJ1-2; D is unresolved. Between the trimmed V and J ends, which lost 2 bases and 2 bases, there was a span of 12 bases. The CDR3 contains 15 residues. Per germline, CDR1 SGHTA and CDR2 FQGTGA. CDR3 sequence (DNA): TGTGCCAGCAGCTTATCGAAGGGCCCCAACTATGGCTACACCTTC. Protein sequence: CASSLSKGPNYGYTF.

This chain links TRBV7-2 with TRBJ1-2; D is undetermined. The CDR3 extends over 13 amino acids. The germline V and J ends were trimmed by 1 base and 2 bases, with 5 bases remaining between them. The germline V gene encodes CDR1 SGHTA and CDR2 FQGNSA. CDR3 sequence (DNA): TGTGCCAGCAGCTTAGGACCGAACTATGGCTACACCTTC. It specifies CASSLGPNYGYTF.

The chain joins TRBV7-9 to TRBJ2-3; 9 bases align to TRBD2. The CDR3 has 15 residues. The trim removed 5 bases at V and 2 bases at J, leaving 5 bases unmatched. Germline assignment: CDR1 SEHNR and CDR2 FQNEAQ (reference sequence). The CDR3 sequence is CASSSIAGATDTQYF. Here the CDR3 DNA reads TGTGCCAGCAGCAGCATAGCGGGGGCCACAGATACGCAGTATTTT.

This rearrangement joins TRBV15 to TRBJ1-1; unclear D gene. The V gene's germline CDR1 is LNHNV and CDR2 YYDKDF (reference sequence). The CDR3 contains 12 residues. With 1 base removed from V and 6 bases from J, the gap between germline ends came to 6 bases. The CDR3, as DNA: TGTGCCACCAGCAGAGGGACTCCTGAAGCTTTCTTT. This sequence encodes CATSRGTPEAFF.

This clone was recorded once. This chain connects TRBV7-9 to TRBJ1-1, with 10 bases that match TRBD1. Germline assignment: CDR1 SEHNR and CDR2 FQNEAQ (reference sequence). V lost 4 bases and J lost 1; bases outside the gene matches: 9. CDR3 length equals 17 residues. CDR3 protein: CASSSQTGGPGNTEAFF. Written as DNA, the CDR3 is TGTGCCAGCAGCTCCCAGACAGGGGGCCCAGGGAACACTGAAGCTTTCTTT.

CDR3 nucleotides: TGTGCCAGCAGATCTGGACGGCTCAATGAGCAGTACTTC. Its translation: CASRSGRLNEQYF. The rearrangement uses TRBV12-3 or TRBV12-4 and TRBJ2-7, with D unclear. The CDR3 length is 13 residues. V shed 6 bases and J shed 7 bases, with 16 bases lying between them.

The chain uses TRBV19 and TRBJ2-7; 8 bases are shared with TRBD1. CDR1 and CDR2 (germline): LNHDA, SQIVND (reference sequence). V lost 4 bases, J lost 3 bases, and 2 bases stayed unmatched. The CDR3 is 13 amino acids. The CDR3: CASSTGQGYEQYF. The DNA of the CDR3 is TGTGCCAGTAGTACCGGACAGGGCTACGAGCAGTACTTC.

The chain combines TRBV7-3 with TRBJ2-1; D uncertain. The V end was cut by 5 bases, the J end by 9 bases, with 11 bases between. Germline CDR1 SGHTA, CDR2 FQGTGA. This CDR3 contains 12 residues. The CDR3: CASSASRGEQFF. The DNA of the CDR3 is TGTGCCAGCAGCGCTTCAAGAGGTGAGCAGTTCTTC.

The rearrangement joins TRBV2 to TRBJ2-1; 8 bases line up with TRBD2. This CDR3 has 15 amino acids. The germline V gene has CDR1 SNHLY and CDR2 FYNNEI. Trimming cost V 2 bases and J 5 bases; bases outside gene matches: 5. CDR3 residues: CASSEYTSGNNEQFF. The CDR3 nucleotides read TGTGCCAGCAGTGAATACACTAGCGGAAACAATGAGCAGTTCTTC.

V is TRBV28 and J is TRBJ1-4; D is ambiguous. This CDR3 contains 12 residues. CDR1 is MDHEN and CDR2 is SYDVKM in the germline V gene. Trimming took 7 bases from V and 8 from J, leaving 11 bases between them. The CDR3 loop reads CASTSSLEKLFF. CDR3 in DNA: TGTGCCAGCACCTCATCTCTGGAAAAACTGTTTTTT.

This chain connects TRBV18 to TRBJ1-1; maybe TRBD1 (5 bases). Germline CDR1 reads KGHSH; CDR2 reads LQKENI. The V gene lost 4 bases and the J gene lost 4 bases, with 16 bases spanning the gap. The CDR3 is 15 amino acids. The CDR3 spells CASSQFTGAGTEAFF. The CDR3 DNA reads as TGTGCCAGCTCACAATTCACTGGGGCCGGCACTGAAGCTTTCTTT.

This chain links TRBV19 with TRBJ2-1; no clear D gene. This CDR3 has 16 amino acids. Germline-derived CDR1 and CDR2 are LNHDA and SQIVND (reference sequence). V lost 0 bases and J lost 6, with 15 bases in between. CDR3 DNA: TGTGCCAGTAGTATAGATGCCCTCCGGCCCACCAATGAGCAGTTCTTC. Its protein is CASSIDALRPTNEQFF.

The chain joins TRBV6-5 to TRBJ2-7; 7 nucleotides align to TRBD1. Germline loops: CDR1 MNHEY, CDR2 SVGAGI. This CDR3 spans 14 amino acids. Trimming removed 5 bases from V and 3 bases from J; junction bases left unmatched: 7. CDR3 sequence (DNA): TGTGCCAGCAGTAGAACAGGGGTTCTCTACGAGCAGTACTTC. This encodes CASSRTGVLYEQYF.

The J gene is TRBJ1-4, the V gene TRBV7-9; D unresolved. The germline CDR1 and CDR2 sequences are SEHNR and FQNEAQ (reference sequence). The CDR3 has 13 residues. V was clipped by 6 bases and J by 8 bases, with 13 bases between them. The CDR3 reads CASSYGSREKLFF. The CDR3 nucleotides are TGTGCCAGCAGTTATGGGTCCCGGGAAAAACTGTTTTTT.

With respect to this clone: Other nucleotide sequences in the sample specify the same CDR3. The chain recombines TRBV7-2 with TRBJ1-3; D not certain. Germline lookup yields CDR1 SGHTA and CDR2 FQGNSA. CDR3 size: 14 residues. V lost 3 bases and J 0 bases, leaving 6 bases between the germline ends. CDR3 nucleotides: TGTGCCAGCAGCTTGGGTAGCTCTGGAAACACCATATATTTT. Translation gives CASSLGSSGNTIYF.

CDR3 nucleotide sequence: TGTGCCAGCAGCCGTTGGACAGGGGGCGATACCGGGGAGCTGTTTTTT. Translating gives CASSRWTGGDTGELFF. The chain joins TRBV3-1 (or the pseudogene TRBV3-2) to TRBJ2-2, with 11 bases fitting TRBD1. Germline trimming cut 4 bases from V and 5 bases from J; bases unmatched to any gene: 6. CDR1 LGHDT and CDR2 YNNKEL come from the germline V gene (reference sequence). The CDR3 spans 16 residues.

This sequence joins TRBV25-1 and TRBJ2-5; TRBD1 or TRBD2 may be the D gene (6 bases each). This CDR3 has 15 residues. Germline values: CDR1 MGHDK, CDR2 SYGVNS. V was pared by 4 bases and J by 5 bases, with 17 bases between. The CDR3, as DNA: TGTGCCAGCAGTGTTATGGGGGCTGGGAGGGAGACCCAGTACTTC. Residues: CASSVMGAGRETQYF.

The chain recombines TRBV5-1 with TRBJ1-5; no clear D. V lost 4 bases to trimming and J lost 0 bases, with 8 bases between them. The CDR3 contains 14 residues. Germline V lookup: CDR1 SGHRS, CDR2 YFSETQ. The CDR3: CASSDGNSNQPQHF. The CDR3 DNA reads TGCGCCAGCAGCGACGGAAATAGCAATCAGCCCCAGCATTTT. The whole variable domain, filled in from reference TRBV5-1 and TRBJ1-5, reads KAGVTQTPRYLIKTRGQQVTLSCSPISGHRSVSWYQQTPGQGLQFLFEYFSETQRNKGNFPGRFSGRQFSNSRSEMNVSTLELGDSALYLCASSDGNSNQPQHFGDGTRLSIL.

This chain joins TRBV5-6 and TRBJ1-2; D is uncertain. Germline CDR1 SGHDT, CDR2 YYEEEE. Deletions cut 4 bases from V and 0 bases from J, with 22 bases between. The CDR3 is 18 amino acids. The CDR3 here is CASSTWGFGVGANYGYTF. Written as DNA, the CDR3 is TGTGCCAGCAGCACATGGGGTTTCGGGGTTGGGGCTAACTATGGCTACACCTTC. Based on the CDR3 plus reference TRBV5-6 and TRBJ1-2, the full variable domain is DAGVTQSPTHLIKTRGQQVTLRCSPKSGHDTVSWYQQALGQGPQFIFQYYEEEERQRGNFPDRFSGHQFPNYSSELNVNALLLGDSALYLCASSTWGFGVGANYGYTFGSGTRLTVV.

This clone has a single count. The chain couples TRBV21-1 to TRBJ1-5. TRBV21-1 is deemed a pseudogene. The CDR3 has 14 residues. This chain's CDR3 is CASSIRDVYQPQHF. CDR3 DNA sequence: TGTGCCAGCAGCATCCGGGACGTCTATCAGCCCCAGCATTTT.

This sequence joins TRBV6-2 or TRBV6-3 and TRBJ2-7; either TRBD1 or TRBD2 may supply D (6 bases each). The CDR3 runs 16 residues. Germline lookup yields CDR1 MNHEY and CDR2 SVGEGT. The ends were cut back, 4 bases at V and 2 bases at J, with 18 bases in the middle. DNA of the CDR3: TGTGCCAGCAGTTCCCGGGGGCCCGACAAGCCCTACGAGCAGTACTTC. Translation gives CASSSRGPDKPYEQYF.

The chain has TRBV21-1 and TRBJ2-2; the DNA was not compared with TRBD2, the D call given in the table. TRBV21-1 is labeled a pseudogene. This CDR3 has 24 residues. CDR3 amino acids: CASSKAPARTSGSSPFANTGELFF. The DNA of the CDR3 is TGTGCCAGCAGCAAAGCCCCGGCCAGGACTAGCGGGAGTTCCCCCTTCGCGAACACCGGGGAGCTGTTTTTT.